The 15 T cell receptor beta chains presented below share a single source sample, sequenced in a study of blood T cells in healthy people across ages. Next came a second PCR, run for about 7 to 12 cycles, which used a sample-barcoded 5' primer along with a J-beta primer mix. TCRdb reprocessed the 5' RACE reads via MiXCR and lists one record per CDR3 protein. The sample records around 690,000 distinct CDR3 sequences, around 54% being singletons. Sequencing was done on a sample of blood. These receptors were taken from a man in his 60s in good health.

The chain couples TRBV7-8 to TRBJ2-5; D might be TRBD1 or TRBD2, each matching 5 bases. The CDR3 runs 15 residues. The ends were cut back, 5 bases at V and 5 bases at J, with 18 bases in the middle. Germline CDR1 is SGHVS and CDR2 is FQNEAQ. The CDR3 DNA reads as TGTGCCAGCAGCCCCAGCCTCCGGGACCGGGAGACCCAGTACTTC. Protein product: CASSPSLRDRETQYF.

The chain recombines TRBV6-1 with TRBJ2-4; 10 positions agree with TRBD1. Near its end, the DNA agrees better with TRBJ2-7, so the J call may be wrong. This CDR3 has 15 residues. Germline CDR1 MNHNS, CDR2 SASEGT. As DNA, the CDR3 is TGTGCCAGCAGTGGGGACAGGGGCTTTTCCTACGAGCAGTACTTC. This encodes CASSGDRGFSYEQYF.

This sequence joins TRBV7-9 and TRBJ2-7, with 8 nucleotides matching TRBD1. With V trimmed by 5 bases and J by 5 bases, 5 bases remained unmatched. The CDR3 is 13 residues long. CDR1 is SEHNR, CDR2 FQNEAQ, per germline (reference sequence). CDR3: CASSGQGKNEQYF. The CDR3 DNA reads TGTGCCAGCAGCGGACAGGGAAAGAACGAGCAGTACTTC.

The chain uses TRBV15 and TRBJ1-2; tentative D call: TRBD1 (5 bases). The germline V and J ends were trimmed by 0 bases and 4 bases, with 18 bases remaining between them. This CDR3 contains 17 residues. CDR1 LNHNV and CDR2 YYDKDF come from the germline V gene (reference sequence). For the CDR3, the DNA is TGTGCCACCAGCAGAGATCCGCAATTCGGGGGTGTCTATGGCTACACCTTC. Residues: CATSRDPQFGGVYGYTF.

This clonotype has just a few counts. The chain is built from TRBV18 and TRBJ1-2; 8 bases are shared with TRBD1. In germline, CDR1 is KGHSH, CDR2 LQKENI. This CDR3 is built from 15 residues. J gave up 3 bases and V 6 bases, and 9 bases lay outside the gene matches. The DNA for the CDR3 is TGTGCCAGCTCGCCGGAACAGGGGGGAGACTATGGCTACACCTTC. Amino acid sequence: CASSPEQGGDYGYTF. The full variable domain, rest sourced from reference TRBV18 and TRBJ1-2, is NAGVMQNPRHLVRRRGQEARLRCSPMKGHSHVYWYRQLPEEGLKFMVYLQKENIIDESGMPKERFSAEFPKEGPSILRIQQVVRGDSAAYFCASSPEQGGDYGYTFGSGTRLTVV.

CDR3 sequence reads: CASSRTSGDVETQYF. As DNA, the CDR3 is TGTGCCAGCAGCCGTACTAGCGGGGACGTGGAGACCCAGTACTTC. V usage is TRBV9 and J usage is TRBJ2-5, with 10 nucleotides matching TRBD2. V gave up 4 bases and J gave up 5 bases; unmatched junction bases: 8. The CDR3 loop spans 15 amino acids. Germline CDR1 and CDR2: SGDLS and YYNGEE.

J is TRBJ2-4 and V is TRBV5-1; D is perhaps TRBD1 (6 bases). The CDR3 has 14 amino acids. Germline assignment: CDR1 SGHRS and CDR2 YFSETQ. V was shortened by 0 bases and J by 4 bases, with 8 bases between the two germline ends. The CDR3 DNA reads as TGCGCCAGCAGCTTGGGGGACATAAAAAACATTCAGTACTTC. Encoded protein: CASSLGDIKNIQYF.

The chain uses TRBV20-1 and TRBJ1-2; 7 bases map to TRBD1. The CDR3 runs to 16 residues. Losses at the gene ends were 0 bases for V and 4 bases for J; bases not matched to a gene: 11. Germline loops: CDR1 DFQATT, CDR2 SNEGSKA (reference sequence). The CDR3, as DNA: TGCAGTGCTAGAGATCGTCGACAGGGAGGGGGCTATGGCTACACCTTC. It yields the protein CSARDRRQGGGYGYTF.

J is TRBJ2-1 and V is TRBV6-2 or TRBV6-3; tentative D call: TRBD1 (5 bases). Germline V gene sequence: CDR1 MNHEY, CDR2 SVGEGT. V lost 6 bases, J lost 13 bases, and 22 bases lay in between. The CDR3 consists of 14 residues. The CDR3: CASSQLLLQATQFF. The CDR3 DNA reads as TGTGCCAGCAGCCAGCTCCTATTACAGGCGACCCAGTTCTTC.

This chain connects TRBV29-1 to TRBJ2-4, with 11 bases that match TRBD2. Matching the DNA end better, TRBJ2-5 makes the J call doubtful. The CDR3 is 14 residues long. Germline assignment: CDR1 SQVTM and CDR2 ANQGSEA. DNA of the CDR3: TGCAGCGTTATGACTAGCGGGATCAGGGAGACCCAGTACTTC. Translation gives CSVMTSGIRETQYF.

This chain connects TRBV7-2 to TRBJ1-4; TRBD1 is a possible D gene (5 bases). Trimming left V 1 base short and J 7 bases short, with 10 bases between. The CDR3 spans 14 residues. CDR1 is SGHTA and CDR2 is FQGNSA in the germline V gene. The CDR3 nucleotides read TGTGCCAGCAGCTTAGGCGGCGGGGGTGAAAAACTGTTTTTT. This encodes CASSLGGGGEKLFF.

A few counts support this clonotype. This chain links TRBV11-2 with TRBJ2-5; 7 bases map to TRBD2. The V and J ends lost 8 bases and 4 bases, in that order; junction bases with no gene match: 4. The CDR3 is 12 residues long. The germline CDR1 and CDR2 sequences are SGHAT and FQNNGV. CDR3 residues: CASAGVGETQYF. Written as DNA, the CDR3 is TGTGCCAGCGCGGGGGTGGGAGAGACCCAGTACTTC.

The chain recombines TRBV20-1 with TRBJ1-1; D gene unclear. Germline CDR1 is DFQATT and CDR2 is SNEGSKA (reference sequence). There are 11 residues in the CDR3. Trimming pared 3 bases from V and 3 bases from J, leaving 5 bases between. This chain's CDR3 is CSASRDTEAFF. The DNA of the CDR3 is TGCAGTGCTAGTCGGGACACTGAAGCTTTCTTT.

This clonotype was seen more than once but under ten times. V gene TRBV5-1 combines with J gene TRBJ2-1; D might be TRBD1 (6 bases). V lost 4 bases to trimming and J lost 2 bases, with 13 bases between them. Germline V gene sequence: CDR1 SGHRS, CDR2 YFSETQ. This CDR3 spans 15 amino acids. DNA for the CDR3: TGCGCCAGCAGCCTGAACAGGGAACCCTACAATGAGCAGTTCTTC. Protein sequence: CASSLNREPYNEQFF.

This clonotype was counted only a few times. CDR3: CSVVGTAPEQYF. The DNA of the CDR3 is TGCAGCGTTGTCGGGACTGCGCCCGAGCAGTACTTC. This chain links TRBV29-1 with TRBJ2-4, with TRBD2 as a possible D gene (6 bases). The DNA matches TRBJ2-7 better at its end, which makes the J call doubtful. The germline V gene has CDR1 SQVTM and CDR2 ANQGSEA. The CDR3 covers 12 residues.